The clone carrying this T cell receptor beta chain was seen a few times. As yet, its antigen is unknown. TCRdb used MiXCR to reprocess the reads, holding one entry per CDR3 protein. The data hold fewer than 200,000 distinct CDR3 sequences, with roughly 21% observed a single time. This sample is drawn from a study of T cell repertoires in cytomegalovirus infection. The germline gives CDR1 SEHNR, CDR2 FQNEAQ (reference sequence). The CDR3 consists of 12 residues. V lost 4 bases to trimming and J lost 8 bases, with 9 bases between them. This receptor was identified in a human donor in good health (CMV status not recorded). Some clones in this sample may be carry-over from other donors' samples. The rearrangement joins TRBV7-9 to TRBJ2-1; D gene unclear. The sample in question was CD8+ T cells from cultured PBMCs, obtained from culture after CMV antigen stimulation. CDR3 nucleotides: TGTGCCAGCAGCTCGACCCACGATGAGCAGTTCTTC. Protein: CASSSTHDEQFF.